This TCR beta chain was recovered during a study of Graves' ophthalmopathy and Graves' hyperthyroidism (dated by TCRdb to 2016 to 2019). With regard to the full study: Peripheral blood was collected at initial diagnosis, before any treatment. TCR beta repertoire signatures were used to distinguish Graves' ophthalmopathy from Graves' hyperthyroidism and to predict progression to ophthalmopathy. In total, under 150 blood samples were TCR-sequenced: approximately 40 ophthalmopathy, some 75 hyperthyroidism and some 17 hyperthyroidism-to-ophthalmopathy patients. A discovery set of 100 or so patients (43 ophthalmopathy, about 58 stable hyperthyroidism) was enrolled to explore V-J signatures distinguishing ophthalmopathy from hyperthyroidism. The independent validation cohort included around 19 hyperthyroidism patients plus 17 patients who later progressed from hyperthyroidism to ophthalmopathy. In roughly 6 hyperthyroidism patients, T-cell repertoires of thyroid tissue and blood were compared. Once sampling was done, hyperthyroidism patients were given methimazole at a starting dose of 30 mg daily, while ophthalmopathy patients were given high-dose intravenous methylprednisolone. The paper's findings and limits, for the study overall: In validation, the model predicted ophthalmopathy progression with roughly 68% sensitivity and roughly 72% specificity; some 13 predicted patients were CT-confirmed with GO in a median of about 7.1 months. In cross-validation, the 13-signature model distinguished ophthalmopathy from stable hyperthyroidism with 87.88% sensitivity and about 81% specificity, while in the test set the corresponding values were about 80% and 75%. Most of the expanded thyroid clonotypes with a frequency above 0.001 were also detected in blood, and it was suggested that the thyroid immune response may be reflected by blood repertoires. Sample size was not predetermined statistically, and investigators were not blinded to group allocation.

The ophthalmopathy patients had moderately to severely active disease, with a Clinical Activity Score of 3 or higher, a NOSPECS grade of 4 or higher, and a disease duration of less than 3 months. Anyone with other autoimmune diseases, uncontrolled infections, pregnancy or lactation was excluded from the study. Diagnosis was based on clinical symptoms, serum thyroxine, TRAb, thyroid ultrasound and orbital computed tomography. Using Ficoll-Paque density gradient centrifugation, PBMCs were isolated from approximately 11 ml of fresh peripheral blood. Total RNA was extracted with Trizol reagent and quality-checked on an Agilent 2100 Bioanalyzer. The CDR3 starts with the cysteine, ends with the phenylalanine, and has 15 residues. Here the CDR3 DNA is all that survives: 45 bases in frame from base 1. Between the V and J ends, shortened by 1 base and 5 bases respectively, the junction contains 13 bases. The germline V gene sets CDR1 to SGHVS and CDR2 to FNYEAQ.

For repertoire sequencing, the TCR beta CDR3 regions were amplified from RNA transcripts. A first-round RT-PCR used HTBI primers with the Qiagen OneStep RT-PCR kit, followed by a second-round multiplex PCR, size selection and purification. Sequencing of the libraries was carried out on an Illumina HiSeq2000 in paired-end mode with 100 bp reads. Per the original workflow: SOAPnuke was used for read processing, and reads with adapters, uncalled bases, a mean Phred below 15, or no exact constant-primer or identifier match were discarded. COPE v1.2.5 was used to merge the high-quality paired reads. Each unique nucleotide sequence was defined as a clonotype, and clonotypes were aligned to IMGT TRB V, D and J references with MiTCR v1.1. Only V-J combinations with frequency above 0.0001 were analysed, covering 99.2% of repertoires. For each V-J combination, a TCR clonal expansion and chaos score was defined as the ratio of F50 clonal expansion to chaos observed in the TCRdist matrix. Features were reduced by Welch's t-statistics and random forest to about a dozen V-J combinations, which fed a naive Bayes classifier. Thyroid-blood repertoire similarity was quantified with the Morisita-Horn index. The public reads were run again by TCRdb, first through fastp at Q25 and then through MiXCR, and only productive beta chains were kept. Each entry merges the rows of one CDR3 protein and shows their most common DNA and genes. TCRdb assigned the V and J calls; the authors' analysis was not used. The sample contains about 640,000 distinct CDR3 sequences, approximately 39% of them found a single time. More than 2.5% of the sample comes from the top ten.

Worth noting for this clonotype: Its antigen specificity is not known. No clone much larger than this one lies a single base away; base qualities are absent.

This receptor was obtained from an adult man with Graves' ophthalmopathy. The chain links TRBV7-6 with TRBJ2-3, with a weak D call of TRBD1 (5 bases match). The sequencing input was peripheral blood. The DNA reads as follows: TGTGCCAGCAGCTTAGGAGGCAGGGCTGGAGATACGCAGTATTTT. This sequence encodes CASSLGGRAGDTQYF.